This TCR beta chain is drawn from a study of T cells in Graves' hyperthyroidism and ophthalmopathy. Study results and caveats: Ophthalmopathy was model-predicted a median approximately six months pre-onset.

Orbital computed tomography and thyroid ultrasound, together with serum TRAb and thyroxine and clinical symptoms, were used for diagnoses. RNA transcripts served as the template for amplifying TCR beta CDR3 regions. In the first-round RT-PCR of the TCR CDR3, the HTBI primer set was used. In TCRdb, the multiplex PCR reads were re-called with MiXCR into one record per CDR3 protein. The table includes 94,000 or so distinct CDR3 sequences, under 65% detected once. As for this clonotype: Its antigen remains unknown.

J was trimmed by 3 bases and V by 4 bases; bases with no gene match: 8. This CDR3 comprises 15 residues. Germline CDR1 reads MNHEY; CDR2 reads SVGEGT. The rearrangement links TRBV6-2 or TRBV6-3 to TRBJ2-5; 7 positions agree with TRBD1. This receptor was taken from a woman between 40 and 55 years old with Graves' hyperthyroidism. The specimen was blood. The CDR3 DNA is TGTGCCAGCAGTTCCGTGAGACAGGGAAAAGAGACCCAGTACTTC. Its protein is CASSSVRQGKETQYF.